These 13 T cell receptor beta chains came from one sample sequenced in a study of T cell responses to AZD1222 COVID-19 vaccine. Data came from immunoSEQ multiplex PCR; TCRdb stores just in-frame clones and leaves some out. In the table there are about 160,000 clones, just under 95% of which are singletons. This sample comprised peripheral blood, obtained on day 0 of AZD1222 vaccination. The source of these receptors is an adult in good health.

The chain combines TRBV6-1 with TRBJ1-6, with D unresolved. Germline CDR1 is MNHNS and CDR2 is SASEGT. Trimming shortened V by 1 base and J by 9 bases, and 7 bases separated the two germline ends. The CDR3 length is 13 residues. Written as DNA, the CDR3 is TGTGCCAGCAGTGAAGTGCTGCGTTCACCCCTCCACTTT. It specifies CASSEVLRSPLHF.

The rearrangement uses TRBV29-1 and TRBJ1-2; 8 positions match TRBD1. Germline V gives CDR1 SQVTM, CDR2 ANQGSEA. This CDR3 has 12 amino acids. J was trimmed by 6 bases and V by 8 bases; bases with no gene match: 8. The CDR3 loop reads CSTTGTGHGYTF. CDR3 sequence (DNA): TGCAGCACGACCGGGACAGGCCATGGCTACACCTTC.

The V gene is TRBV5-6, the J gene TRBJ1-4, with D possibly being TRBD1 (5 bases). The CDR3 runs 12 residues. Per germline, CDR1 SGHDT and CDR2 YYEEEE. Trimming removed 5 bases at V and 11 bases at J, with 13 bases between. CDR3: CASSQGGRKLFF. The CDR3 region has the DNA TGTGCCAGCAGTCAGGGCGGGAGGAAACTGTTTTTT.

The chain links TRBV6-5 to TRBJ1-2; 8 positions agree with TRBD1. The germline gives CDR1 MNHEY, CDR2 SVGAGI. This CDR3 region has 12 residues. The trim removed 6 bases at V and 5 bases at J, leaving 2 bases unmatched. CDR3 amino acids: CASRQGEYGYTF. CDR3 bases: TGTGCCAGCAGACAGGGGGAATATGGCTACACCTTC.

This chain connects TRBV6-1 to TRBJ2-1, with D perhaps TRBD1 or TRBD2 (6 bases each). In germline, CDR1 is MNHNS, CDR2 SASEGT. This CDR3 region has 15 residues. The ends were cut back, 1 base at V and 4 bases at J, with 11 bases in the middle. CDR3 residues: CASSEVGGPYNEQFF. CDR3 nucleotides: TGTGCCAGCAGTGAAGTCGGGGGCCCTTACAATGAGCAGTTCTTC.

The rearrangement joins TRBV5-1 to TRBJ1-2; TRBD1 is a possible D gene (5 bases). The CDR3 has 15 amino acids. Per the germline V gene, CDR1 is SGHRS and CDR2 is YFSETQ. Trimming pared 2 bases from V and 2 bases from J, leaving 13 bases between. The CDR3 DNA is TGCGCCAGCAGCTTTGTTCAGGGAGAAAACTATGGCTACACCTTC. Translating it yields CASSFVQGENYGYTF.

CDR3 nucleotide sequence: TGTGCCAGCAGCTTGGGCAGGGGATTCAATCAGCCCCAGCATTTT. Amino acid sequence: CASSLGRGFNQPQHF. V and J are TRBV7-2 and TRBJ1-5; tentatively, D is TRBD1 (6 bases). Germline-derived CDR1 and CDR2 are SGHTA and FQGNSA. V was pared by 3 bases and J by 3 bases, with 12 bases between. CDR3 size: 15 residues.

The genes are TRBV6-5 and TRBJ2-7; D might be TRBD2 (5 bases). V dropped 6 bases and J dropped 3 bases, with 15 bases sitting between them. The CDR3 consists of 14 residues. CDR1 MNHEY and CDR2 SVGAGI come from the germline V gene. The DNA for the CDR3 is TGTGCCAGCAGCAACCTCGGACTCGACTACGAGCAGTACTTC. Protein sequence: CASSNLGLDYEQYF.

This clone was observed a single time. This sequence joins TRBV2 and TRBJ1-6; D remains unclear. CDR1 SNHLY and CDR2 FYNNEI come from the germline V gene. This CDR3 spans 13 amino acids. V lost 7 bases to trimming and J lost 5 bases, with 9 bases between them. CDR3 nucleotide sequence: TGTGCCAGCAAAGTGGTGAATAATTCACCCCTCCACTTT. Protein: CASKVVNNSPLHF.

CDR3 residues: CASTNTRITEAFF. CDR3 in DNA: TGTGCCAGCACTAATACGCGGATCACTGAAGCTTTCTTT. The chain employs TRBV6-5 and TRBJ1-1; D unresolved. In germline, CDR1 is MNHEY, CDR2 SVGAGI. This CDR3 has 13 amino acids. Trimming removed 7 bases from V and 4 bases from J, with 13 bases in between.

The chain is built from TRBV6-5 and TRBJ2-1, with D unclear. The CDR3 totals 13 residues. Germline-derived CDR1 and CDR2 are MNHEY and SVGAGI. V lost 5 bases and J 10 bases, leaving 15 bases between the germline ends. The CDR3 loop is CASSPPRGGEQFF. The DNA of the CDR3 is TGTGCCAGCAGTCCTCCCCGTGGTGGGGAGCAGTTCTTC.

This chain uses TRBV4-1 with TRBJ1-2; 8 bases are shared with TRBD1. The V segment lost 1 base and the J segment 3 bases; nucleotides outside the gene matches: 4. Germline CDR1 reads MGHRA; CDR2 reads YSYEKL. The CDR3 is 15 amino acids. The DNA for the CDR3 is TGCGCCAGCAGCCAAGGGACAGGGAGGGACTATGGCTACACCTTC. Protein sequence: CASSQGTGRDYGYTF.

V gene TRBV5-1 combines with J gene TRBJ1-2; D gene ambiguous. CDR1 is SGHRS and CDR2 is YFSETQ in the germline V gene. V lost 4 bases, J lost 4 bases, and 17 bases lay in between. The CDR3 runs to 15 residues. The CDR3 is CASSPSRINGYGYTF. The CDR3 nucleotides are TGCGCCAGCAGCCCATCCCGCATTAACGGCTATGGCTACACCTTC.